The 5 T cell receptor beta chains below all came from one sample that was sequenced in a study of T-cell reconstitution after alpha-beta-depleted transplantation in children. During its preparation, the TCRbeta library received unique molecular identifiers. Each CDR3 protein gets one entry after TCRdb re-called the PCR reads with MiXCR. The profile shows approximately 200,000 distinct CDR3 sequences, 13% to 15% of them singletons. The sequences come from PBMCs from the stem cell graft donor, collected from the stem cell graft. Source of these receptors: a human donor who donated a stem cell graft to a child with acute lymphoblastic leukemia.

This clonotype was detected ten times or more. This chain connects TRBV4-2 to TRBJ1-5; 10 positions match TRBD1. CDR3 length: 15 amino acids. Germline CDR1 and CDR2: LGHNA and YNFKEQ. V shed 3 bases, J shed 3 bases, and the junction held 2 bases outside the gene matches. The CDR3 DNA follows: TGTGCCAGCAGCCATGGACAGGGGGTCAATCAGCCCCAGCATTTT. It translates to CASSHGQGVNQPQHF.

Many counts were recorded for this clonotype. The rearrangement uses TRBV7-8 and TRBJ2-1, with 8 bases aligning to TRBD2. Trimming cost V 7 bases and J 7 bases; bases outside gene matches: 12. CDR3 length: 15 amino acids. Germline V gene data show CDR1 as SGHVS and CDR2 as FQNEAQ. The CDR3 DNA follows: TGTGCCAGCACCATTCGGGCGGGAGGACAGAATGAGCAGTTCTTC. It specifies CASTIRAGGQNEQFF.

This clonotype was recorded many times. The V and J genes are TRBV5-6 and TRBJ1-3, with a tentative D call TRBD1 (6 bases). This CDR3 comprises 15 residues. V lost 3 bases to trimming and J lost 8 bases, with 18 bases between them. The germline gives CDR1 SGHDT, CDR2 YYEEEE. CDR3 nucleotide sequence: TGTGCCAGCAGCTCCGGGACAACCCTCCGACACACCATATATTTT. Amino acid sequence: CASSSGTTLRHTIYF.

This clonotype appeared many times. This CDR3 is CASSITGTQQYF. The CDR3, as DNA: TGTGCCAGTAGTATTACAGGGACCCAACAGTACTTC. The chain combines TRBV19 with TRBJ2-7, with D possibly being TRBD1 (6 bases). Trimming removed 3 bases at V and 10 bases at J, with 13 bases between. The CDR3 covers 12 residues. Germline V gives CDR1 LNHDA, CDR2 SQIVND (reference sequence).

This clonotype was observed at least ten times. In nucleotides, the CDR3 is TGCAGTGCTAGGCGGAGCACAGATACGCAGTATTTT. It is translated as CSARRSTDTQYF. This chain connects TRBV20-1 to TRBJ2-3; D is uncertain. The germline V and J ends were trimmed by 3 bases and 0 bases, with 4 bases remaining between them. The CDR3 extends over 12 amino acids. Germline CDR1 DFQATT, CDR2 SNEGSKA (reference sequence).